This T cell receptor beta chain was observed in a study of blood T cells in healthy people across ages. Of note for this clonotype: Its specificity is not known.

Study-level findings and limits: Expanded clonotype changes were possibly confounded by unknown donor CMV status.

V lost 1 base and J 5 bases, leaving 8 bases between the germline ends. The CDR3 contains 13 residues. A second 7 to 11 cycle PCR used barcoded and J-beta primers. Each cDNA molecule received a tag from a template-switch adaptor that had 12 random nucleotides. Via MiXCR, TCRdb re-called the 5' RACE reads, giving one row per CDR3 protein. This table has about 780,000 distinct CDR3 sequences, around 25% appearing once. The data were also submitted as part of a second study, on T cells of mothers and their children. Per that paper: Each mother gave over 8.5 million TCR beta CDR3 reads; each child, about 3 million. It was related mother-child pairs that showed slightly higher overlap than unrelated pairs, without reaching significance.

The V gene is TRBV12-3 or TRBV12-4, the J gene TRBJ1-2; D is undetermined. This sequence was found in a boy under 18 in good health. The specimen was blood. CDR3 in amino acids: CASSLGSLYGYTF. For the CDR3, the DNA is TGTGCCAGCAGTTTAGGGTCCCTATATGGCTACACCTTC.